This passage covers 32 T cell receptor beta chains from one sample sequenced in a study of human T cells and chemical hapten exposure (dated by TCRdb to about 2021). Reading the label with the study, this specimen's time point is: pre-sensitization, week 0. In the paper's terms, the treatment or condition label means: therapeutic diphenylcyclopropenone sensitization with weekly scalp DPC. The library was made by RACE. The sequencer was a NextSeq 500. TCRdb's own reprocessing of the public reads used fastp at Q25 and MiXCR and kept productive beta chains. For every CDR3 protein sequence, its rows merge into one entry that carries the most common genes and DNA. In all, the sample holds roughly 380,000 distinct CDR3 sequences, and about 5.1% of those were seen once. The ten largest clones add up to around 2.6% of the sample. Source: whole blood, taken in connection with sensitization to the hapten diphenylcyclopropenone (DPC). Receptors were obtained from a woman in her fifties or sixties with alopecia areata. Some clones in this sample may be carry-over from other donors' samples.

This clonotype appeared many times. The CDR3 loop is CASSLLNNAGEQYF. CDR3 nucleotide sequence: TGTGCCAGCAGCTTACTCAACAATGCAGGGGAGCAGTACTTC. V usage is TRBV13 and J usage is TRBJ2-7, with a weak D call TRBD1 (5 bases). With 2 bases removed from V and 7 bases from J, the gap between germline ends came to 15 bases. CDR1 is PRHDT, CDR2 FYEKMQ, per germline (reference sequence). The CDR3 length is 14 residues. Combining the CDR3 with reference TRBV13 and TRBJ2-7 gives the whole variable domain AAGVIQSPRHLIKEKRETATLKCYPIPRHDTVYWYQQGPGQDPQFLISFYEKMQSDKGSIPDRFSAQQFSDYHSELNMSSLELGDSALYFCASSLLNNAGEQYFGPGTRLTVT.

This clonotype appeared a few times. This chain joins TRBV2 and TRBJ1-3; 7 nucleotides match TRBD1. V trimming: 6 bases; J trimming: 0 bases; junction bases outside the gene matches: 5. Per germline, CDR1 SNHLY and CDR2 FYNNEI. The CDR3 spans 15 residues. Here the CDR3 DNA reads TGTGCCAGCAGCGGACAGGTCATCTCTGGAAACACCATATATTTT. Encoded protein: CASSGQVISGNTIYF.

This clonotype was recorded at least ten times. The chain recombines TRBV9 with TRBJ1-1; D unresolved. V was shortened by 0 bases and J by 4 bases, with 13 bases between the two germline ends. CDR1 is SGDLS and CDR2 is YYNGEE in the germline V gene. The length of the CDR3 is 15 residues. The DNA for the CDR3 is TGTGCCAGCAGCGTAGCACCGGGAGGCGGCACTGAAGCTTTCTTT. Its translation is CASSVAPGGGTEAFF.

This clonotype was counted ten times or more. The CDR3 DNA reads TGCAGCGTTGGCAGGGCGGGTGGTGAGCAGTTCTTC. Protein: CSVGRAGGEQFF. The V call is TRBV29-1, the J call TRBJ2-1; D assignment may be TRBD1 or TRBD2 (5 bases each). Per germline, CDR1 SQVTM and CDR2 ANQGSEA. V dropped 4 bases and J dropped 9 bases, with 13 bases sitting between them. This CDR3 comprises 12 residues.

This clonotype has at least ten counts. This rearrangement joins TRBV20-1 to TRBJ2-7; 10 positions agree with TRBD2. Germline V lookup: CDR1 DFQATT, CDR2 SNEGSKA (reference sequence). After removal of 3 bases from V and 5 bases from J, the junction contained 16 bases not matched to a gene. There are 17 residues in the CDR3. CDR3 residues: CSASGSHSGTSAHEQYF. Written as DNA, the CDR3 is TGCAGTGCTAGTGGCAGCCATTCCGGGACTAGCGCCCACGAGCAGTACTTC.

Many counts were recorded for this clonotype. The chain combines TRBV6-1 with TRBJ2-7; 8 bases fit TRBD2. Per germline, CDR1 MNHNS and CDR2 SASEGT. With 8 bases clipped from V and 2 bases from J, the junction kept 5 bases outside the gene matches. This CDR3 spans 13 amino acids. The CDR3 DNA follows: TGTGCCAGCCACGGGGGGGGACCCTACGAGCAGTACTTC. This sequence encodes CASHGGGPYEQYF.

This clonotype has at least ten counts. V gene TRBV29-1 combines with J gene TRBJ2-2; D uncertain. The length of the CDR3 is 14 residues. The germline V gene encodes CDR1 SQVTM and CDR2 ANQGSEA. V was pared by 3 bases and J by 2 bases, with 10 bases between. The CDR3 DNA reads as TGCAGCGTTGATCGGCTGTCTAACACCGGGGAGCTGTTTTTT. It translates to CSVDRLSNTGELFF.

This clonotype was seen only a few times. The chain links TRBV15 to TRBJ2-3, with D uncertain. V lost 0 bases and J lost 8, with 12 bases in between. The germline gives CDR1 LNHNV, CDR2 YYDKDF (reference sequence). This CDR3 is built from 14 residues. The CDR3 nucleotides read TGTGCCACCAGCAGAGAGGGTACGGACCCTACGCAGTATTTT. Protein sequence: CATSREGTDPTQYF.

There are many counts of this clonotype. The chain joins TRBV25-1 to TRBJ2-1, with D possibly matching TRBD2 (6 bases). The CDR3 length is 13 residues. Germline-derived CDR1 and CDR2 are MGHDK and SYGVNS. The ends were cut back, 9 bases at V and 3 bases at J, with 12 bases in the middle. The CDR3 nucleotides read TGTGCCAGTGGCGGGGTGGTCTACAATGAGCAGTTCTTC. It is translated as CASGGVVYNEQFF. Using reference TRBV25-1 and TRBJ2-1 for the parts outside the CDR3, the full variable domain is EADIYQTPRYLVIGTGKKITLECSQTMGHDKMYWYQQDPGMELHLIHYSYGVNSTEKGDLSSESTVSRIRTEHFPLTLESARPSHTSQYLCASGGVVYNEQFFGPGTRLTVL.

V is TRBV7-2 and J is TRBJ2-3, with 9 bases matching TRBD2. J was trimmed by 0 bases and V by 6 bases; bases with no gene match: 13. CDR1 is SGHTA, CDR2 FQGNSA, per germline. The CDR3 runs to 18 residues. The CDR3 coding sequence is TGTGCCAGCAGTCCAGGACTAGCGCCTATAGCTAGCACAGATACGCAGTATTTT. The encoded protein is CASSPGLAPIASTDTQYF.

The chain couples TRBV5-1 to TRBJ1-1, with D uncertain. Trimming pared 2 bases from V and 6 bases from J, leaving 17 bases between. Germline values: CDR1 SGHRS, CDR2 YFSETQ. The CDR3 loop spans 15 amino acids. The CDR3: CASSFMAAVQPEAFF. CDR3 nucleotide sequence: TGCGCCAGCAGCTTTATGGCGGCAGTGCAGCCTGAAGCTTTCTTT. Complete variable domain (other parts from reference TRBV5-1 and TRBJ1-1): KAGVTQTPRYLIKTRGQQVTLSCSPISGHRSVSWYQQTPGQGLQFLFEYFSETQRNKGNFPGRFSGRQFSNSRSEMNVSTLELGDSALYLCASSFMAAVQPEAFFGQGTRLTVV.

CDR3 sequence: CASSQSVAGSIWGANVLTF. The CDR3 DNA sequence: TGTGCCAGCAGCCAATCGGTAGCGGGATCTATCTGGGGGGCCAACGTCCTGACTTTC. The chain carries TRBV3-1 and TRBJ2-6, with 8 bases aligning to TRBD2. With 2 bases clipped from V and 4 bases from J, the junction kept 13 bases outside the gene matches. The CDR3 consists of 19 residues. Germline V gene sequence: CDR1 LGHDT, CDR2 YNNKEL (reference sequence).

This clonotype was detected a few times. The chain is built from TRBV27 and TRBJ2-7; weak D call: TRBD2 (5 bases). V was cut by 6 bases and J by 2 bases, with 14 bases left in between. The germline V gene has CDR1 MNHEY and CDR2 SMNVEV (reference sequence). The CDR3 runs to 14 residues. The CDR3 is CASSRGFSPYEQYF. In DNA form, the CDR3 reads TGTGCCAGCAGCCGAGGGTTCAGCCCCTACGAGCAGTACTTC.

This clonotype was observed a handful of times. The genes are TRBV5-1 and TRBJ2-5; D is possibly TRBD1 (6 bases). The length of the CDR3 is 15 residues. Germline lookup yields CDR1 SGHRS and CDR2 YFSETQ. Trimming shortened V by 0 bases and J by 5 bases, and 14 bases separated the two germline ends. CDR3 nucleotide sequence: TGCGCCAGCAGCTTGGGACAGGACCTTGCTGAGACCCAGTACTTC. This codes for CASSLGQDLAETQYF.

In this sample, this clonotype turned up many times. This sequence joins TRBV5-6 and TRBJ1-6; D gene ambiguous. The CDR3 consists of 12 residues. The ends were cut back, 2 bases at V and 7 bases at J, with 4 bases in the middle. Germline loops: CDR1 SGHDT, CDR2 YYEEEE. Here the CDR3 DNA reads TGTGCCAGCAGCTTACAAAATTCACCCCTCCACTTT. It encodes CASSLQNSPLHF.

Ten or more counts support this clonotype. The chain is built from TRBV28 and TRBJ2-7, with 8 bases that match TRBD1. The CDR3 is 15 residues long. V gave up 5 bases and J gave up 2 bases; unmatched junction bases: 8. Germline V gene sequence: CDR1 MDHEN, CDR2 SYDVKM. The CDR3 region is CASSDRGLGAYEQYF. The DNA of the CDR3 is TGTGCCAGCAGTGACAGGGGTCTGGGAGCCTACGAGCAGTACTTC.

This clonotype turned up a few times. The chain is built from TRBV27 and TRBJ2-7, with TRBD1 as a possible D gene (6 bases). CDR1 is MNHEY and CDR2 is SMNVEV in the germline V gene (reference sequence). The CDR3 spans 14 residues. The V end lost 5 bases, the J end lost 4 bases, and 15 bases lay between the germline ends. The CDR3 DNA reads TGTGCCAGCAGTGTAAGCCACGGACAGTACGAGCAGTACTTC. Amino acid sequence: CASSVSHGQYEQYF.

The sample holds many counts of this clonotype. The chain combines TRBV20-1 with TRBJ2-7, with TRBD1 matching over 7 bases. This CDR3 has 16 residues. Per the germline V gene, CDR1 is DFQATT and CDR2 is SNEGSKA (reference sequence). The CDR3, as DNA: TGCAGCACGAGGGACAGCTTCCTGGGGCCCGGCTACGAGCAGTACTTC. Its protein is CSTRDSFLGPGYEQYF.

This chain links TRBV6-5 with TRBJ2-3, with D unclear. This CDR3 has 15 residues. V was trimmed by 5 bases and J by 5 bases, leaving 17 bases between them. Germline CDR1 MNHEY, CDR2 SVGAGI. CDR3: CASSPSEGLGDTQYF. CDR3 nucleotide sequence: TGTGCCAGCAGTCCTTCGGAAGGGCTTGGAGATACGCAGTATTTT.

This clonotype has at least ten counts. V usage is TRBV29-1 and J usage is TRBJ1-1; no clear D gene. V lost 6 bases, J lost 5 bases, and 16 bases lay in between. The CDR3 length is 13 residues. The germline CDR1 and CDR2 sequences are SQVTM and ANQGSEA. This chain's CDR3 is CSVLGEGGTEAFF. The DNA for the CDR3 is TGCAGCGTATTGGGAGAGGGTGGTACTGAAGCTTTCTTT. Using reference TRBV29-1 and TRBJ1-1 for the parts outside the CDR3, the full variable domain is SAVISQKPSRDICQRGTSLTIQCQVDSQVTMMFWYRQQPGQSLTLIATANQGSEATYESGFVIDKFPISRPNLTFSTLTVSNMSPEDSSIYLCSVLGEGGTEAFFGQGTRLTVV.

This clonotype came up many times. The genes are TRBV9 and TRBJ2-7; 9 nucleotides agree with TRBD1. Germline assignment: CDR1 SGDLS and CDR2 YYNGEE. J was trimmed by 4 bases and V by 0 bases; bases with no gene match: 8. CDR3 length: 16 amino acids. CDR3 bases: TGTGCCAGCAGCGTAGAACCGGACAGGGGAACATACGAGCAGTACTTC. It yields the protein CASSVEPDRGTYEQYF.

The chain employs TRBV20-1 and TRBJ1-1; D is unclear. Germline V gene sequence: CDR1 DFQATT, CDR2 SNEGSKA (reference sequence). CDR3 size: 16 residues. Trimming left V 0 bases short and J 0 bases short, with 14 bases between. The CDR3 DNA is TGCAGTGCTAGAGATAAGGCAGAGCCAATGAACACTGAAGCTTTCTTT. Its protein is CSARDKAEPMNTEAFF.

This clonotype was seen ten or more times. The DNA of the CDR3 is TGTGCCAGCAGTTACTCGTTTAAGGATACGCAGTATTTT. Residues: CASSYSFKDTQYF. The rearrangement uses TRBV6-5 and TRBJ2-3; D is unresolved. Germline V lookup: CDR1 MNHEY, CDR2 SVGAGI. The CDR3 extends over 13 amino acids. The ends were cut back, 0 bases at V and 6 bases at J, with 7 bases in the middle.

Many counts were recorded for this clonotype. The chain carries TRBV6-5 and TRBJ2-5; D is ambiguous. This CDR3 has 15 residues. CDR1 and CDR2 from the germline V gene are MNHEY and SVGAGI. Trimming shortened V by 8 bases and J by 4 bases, and 20 bases separated the two germline ends. The CDR3 DNA sequence: TGTGCCAGCGGAAAAAGAAGTCTGGTCGGAGAGACCCAGTACTTC. Translation: CASGKRSLVGETQYF.

This clonotype was found a few times. CDR3 nucleotide sequence: TGTGCCAGCAGTTTACTCCCAGGGTCCACTGAAGCTTTCTTT. Its translation: CASSLLPGSTEAFF. The J gene is TRBJ1-1, the V gene TRBV12-3 or TRBV12-4; a weak D match, TRBD1 (5 bases). The CDR3 totals 14 residues. The V end lost 2 bases, the J end lost 4 bases, and 11 bases lay between the germline ends.

This clonotype was counted at least ten times. The chain links TRBV20-1 to TRBJ2-7; the match to TRBD2 covers 7 bases. Germline V gene data show CDR1 as DFQATT and CDR2 as SNEGSKA (reference sequence). This CDR3 spans 14 amino acids. The junction had 11 bases not matched to a gene; V was cut back by 2 bases and J by 7 bases. The CDR3 loop is CSARSPQAGREQYF. CDR3 nucleotide sequence: TGCAGTGCTAGATCCCCTCAAGCGGGGCGAGAGCAGTACTTC.

This clonotype was picked up a small number of times. This chain uses TRBV2 with TRBJ2-7; weak D call: TRBD2 (5 bases). CDR3 length equals 10 residues. Germline CDR1 SNHLY, CDR2 FYNNEI. Trimming pared 10 bases from V and 10 bases from J, leaving 14 bases between. The CDR3 sequence: CATGGRFQYF. The CDR3, as DNA: TGTGCCACCGGAGGCCGTTTCCAGTACTTC.

In this sample, this clonotype turned up many times. The gene calls are TRBV4-1 and TRBJ2-3; D unclear. Trimming shortened V by 3 bases and J by 0 bases, and 13 bases separated the two germline ends. Per the germline V gene, CDR1 is MGHRA and CDR2 is YSYEKL. The CDR3 totals 16 residues. The CDR3 sequence is CASSHVNLISTDTQYF. CDR3 in DNA: TGCGCCAGCAGCCATGTTAATTTGATTAGCACAGATACGCAGTATTTT.

The V call is TRBV20-1, the J call TRBJ2-4, with 7 bases that match TRBD1. The J segment lost 3 bases and the V segment lost 6 bases, leaving 5 bases of the junction unmatched. The CDR3 has 13 amino acids. Germline CDR1 is DFQATT and CDR2 is SNEGSKA (reference sequence). Written as DNA, the CDR3 is TGCAGTGCCGCACAGGGGAACAAAAACATTCAGTACTTC. Translated, it gives CSAAQGNKNIQYF.

The genes are TRBV6-6 and TRBJ1-5, with 10 bases lining up with TRBD1. Germline values: CDR1 MNHNY, CDR2 SVGAGI (reference sequence). CDR3 length: 18 residues. V trimming: 7 bases; J trimming: 6 bases; junction bases outside the gene matches: 18. The chain's CDR3 is CASTLKLTGGGESQPQHF. The DNA of the CDR3 is TGTGCCAGCACCCTGAAACTGACAGGGGGCGGTGAAAGTCAGCCCCAGCATTTT.

V usage is TRBV19 and J usage is TRBJ1-1; D is perhaps TRBD1 (6 bases). The length of the CDR3 is 17 residues. CDR1 is LNHDA, CDR2 SQIVND, per germline (reference sequence). Trimming shortened V by 1 base and J by 2 bases, and 17 bases separated the two germline ends. In DNA, the CDR3 is TGTGCCAGTAGTATAGCCTCGACTTACAGGGAAAACACTGAAGCTTTCTTT. This sequence encodes CASSIASTYRENTEAFF.

V and J are TRBV27 and TRBJ1-5; TRBD1 might be the D (5 bases). Looked up from germline, CDR1 is MNHEY and CDR2 is SMNVEV (reference sequence). Trimming stripped 6 bases from V and 5 bases from J, with 20 bases between. This CDR3 spans 16 amino acids. The CDR3 nucleotides are TGTGCCAGCAGACCCCATTCTGAGGGGCGGGATCAGCCCCAGCATTTT. Protein: CASRPHSEGRDQPQHF.